This T cell receptor beta chain was identified in a study of radiotherapy plus CTLA-4 blockade in lung cancer. The table came from immunoSEQ multiplex PCR; TCRdb's copy has only in-frame clones and leaves some out. This table has about 84,000 clones, around 72% appearing once. Between the trimmed V and J ends, which lost 0 bases and 5 bases, there was a span of 18 bases. This CDR3 is built from 16 residues. CDR1 and CDR2 (germline): SGDLS, YYNGEE. Focal radiation with ipilimumab CTLA-4 blockade was given to patients with chemo-refractory metastatic non-small-cell lung cancer. Sequencing used peripheral blood, obtained from a patient treated with radiotherapy plus ipilimumab. The chain is built from TRBV9 and TRBJ2-7; D possibly corresponds to TRBD2 (8 bases). This TCR was sampled from a human donor with non-small cell lung cancer that progressed on radiotherapy plus ipilimumab. CDR3: CASSVEGGRGGDEQYF. The CDR3 region has the DNA TGTGCCAGCAGCGTAGAAGGGGGCCGGGGGGGGGACGAGCAGTACTTC.